What follows are 19 T cell receptor beta chains derived from one specimen sequenced in a study of blood T cell repertoires in COVID-19. Here immunoSEQ multiplex PCR was the method, and the copy in TCRdb shows in-frame clones only, minus some. The sample records 250,000 to 300,000 clones, around 84% being singletons. Sequenced sample: PBMCs or T cells enriched from blood (not recorded which). Receptors originate from a man aged 25-40 years with acute COVID-19.

This clone was observed a single time. The chain carries TRBV4-2 and TRBJ2-5; possible D gene TRBD2, 7 bases. The CDR3 contains 17 residues. The germline V gene encodes CDR1 LGHNA and CDR2 YNFKEQ. The V gene lost 1 base and the J gene lost 3 bases, with 18 bases spanning the gap. The CDR3 loop is CASSQGVGRGGEETQYF. The CDR3 DNA sequence: TGTGCCAGCAGCCAAGGTGTTGGCCGCGGGGGCGAAGAGACCCAGTACTTC.

This chain uses TRBV19 with TRBJ1-5; 8 bases line up with TRBD1. This CDR3 has 15 amino acids. The V gene's germline CDR1 is LNHDA and CDR2 SQIVND (reference sequence). Losses at the gene ends were 7 bases for V and 6 bases for J; bases not matched to a gene: 11. The CDR3: CASTIGDRKGQPQHF. DNA of the CDR3: TGTGCCAGTACCATAGGGGACAGGAAGGGTCAGCCCCAGCATTTT.

The chain recombines TRBV6-5 with TRBJ2-3, with D unresolved. CDR3 length: 14 amino acids. Germline V gene sequence: CDR1 MNHEY, CDR2 SVGAGI. V lost 6 bases to trimming and J lost 4 bases, with 14 bases between them. The CDR3 DNA sequence: TGTGCCAGCAGCCGCGGCGCCCCCCCAGATACGCAGTATTTT. Translated: CASSRGAPPDTQYF.

The chain is built from TRBV19 and TRBJ1-5, with 8 bases identical to TRBD1. Germline trimming cut 3 bases from V and 1 base from J; bases unmatched to any gene: 5. CDR3 size: 16 residues. Germline CDR1 reads LNHDA; CDR2 reads SQIVND (reference sequence). The CDR3 DNA reads as TGTGCCAGTAGTATGGGGGGACAGGCCAGCAATCAGCCCCAGCATTTT. It encodes CASSMGGQASNQPQHF.

This clone was counted once. The chain recombines TRBV30 with TRBJ2-1; 9 bases are a match to TRBD2. Germline V CDR1 and CDR2: GTSNPN, SVGIG (reference sequence). CDR3 length equals 14 residues. Trimming removed 4 bases from V and 2 bases from J; junction bases left unmatched: 3. The CDR3 is CAWNKREAYNEQFF. CDR3 DNA sequence: TGTGCCTGGAACAAGCGGGAGGCCTACAATGAGCAGTTCTTC.

The chain links TRBV11-3 to TRBJ2-5; TRBD1 matches 8 bases. The V gene's germline CDR1 is SGHNT and CDR2 YENEEA. Trimming took 2 bases from V and 5 from J; bases not matched to a gene: 4. This CDR3 spans 14 amino acids. The DNA of the CDR3 is TGTGCCAGCAGCTTAACGGACAGGGCCGAGACCCAGTACTTC. Protein sequence: CASSLTDRAETQYF.

The chain combines TRBV27 with TRBJ2-1; the D gene is possibly TRBD2 (6 bases). This CDR3 region has 14 residues. Germline CDR1 MNHEY, CDR2 SMNVEV (reference sequence). Trimming stripped 5 bases from V and 4 bases from J, with 12 bases between. In nucleotides, the CDR3 is TGTGCCAGCAGTCTCCGGGGAGGATACAATGAGCAGTTCTTC. Protein: CASSLRGGYNEQFF.

This chain uses TRBV5-6 with TRBJ2-7; TRBD1 matches 11 bases. This CDR3 is 18 amino acids long. Unmatched junction bases numbered 12, after V lost 3 bases and J lost 1 base. Germline assignment: CDR1 SGHDT and CDR2 YYEEEE. The DNA for the CDR3 is TGTGCCAGCAGCTCCCCAAAAATGGACAGGGGGCAATCCTACGAGCAGTACGTC. Its translation is CASSSPKMDRGQSYEQYV.

This clone was counted only a few times. J is TRBJ1-4 and V is TRBV7-9, with D uncertain. Germline assignment: CDR1 SEHNR and CDR2 FQNEAQ (reference sequence). The length of the CDR3 is 13 residues. The V and J ends lost 7 bases and 7 bases respectively, with 13 bases between them. The chain's CDR3 is CASKTVTGEKLFF. CDR3 nucleotide sequence: TGTGCCAGCAAAACAGTGACCGGTGAAAAACTGTTTTTT.

The genes are TRBV4-3 and TRBJ1-2; TRBD1 agrees at 7 bases. Trimming took 3 bases from V and 0 from J; bases not matched to a gene: 1. Germline values: CDR1 LGHNA, CDR2 YSLEER. The CDR3 consists of 14 residues. The CDR3 loop reads CASSHGQANYGYTF. DNA for the CDR3: TGCGCCAGCAGCCATGGACAGGCTAACTATGGCTACACCTTC.

Regarding this clone: The junction departs from the called germline gene at one end, perhaps through a read error. The V call is TRBV5-1, the J call TRBJ2-2, with TRBD2 matching 7 bases. Germline assignment: CDR1 SGHRS and CDR2 YFSETQ. The CDR3 loop spans 15 amino acids. The CDR3 spells CASSSSGLNTGELFF. The CDR3 coding sequence is TGTGCCAGCAGCTCTAGCGGATTAAACACCGGGGAGCTGTTTTTT.

CDR3 region: CASSFVPHTYNEQFF. The CDR3 bases are TGTGCCAGCAGTTTTGTTCCGCATACTTACAATGAGCAGTTCTTC. The rearrangement joins TRBV27 to TRBJ2-1; D unresolved. Germline V gives CDR1 MNHEY, CDR2 SMNVEV (reference sequence). With 3 bases removed from V and 4 bases from J, the gap between germline ends came to 13 bases. The CDR3 contains 15 residues.

The chain couples TRBV4-2 to TRBJ1-1; 7 bases line up with TRBD1. The CDR3 sequence is 15 residues long. The trim removed 4 bases at V and 3 bases at J, leaving 8 bases unmatched. The germline gives CDR1 LGHNA, CDR2 YNFKEQ. The CDR3: CASSRRDRGDTEAFF. The CDR3 DNA sequence: TGTGCCAGCAGCCGGAGGGACAGAGGGGACACTGAAGCTTTCTTT.

V usage is TRBV7-2 and J usage is TRBJ2-2; a weak D match, TRBD2 (5 bases). Trimming stripped 0 bases from V and 4 bases from J, with 12 bases between. Germline V gene sequence: CDR1 SGHTA, CDR2 FQGNSA. The CDR3 spans 16 residues. This CDR3 is CASSLAGAGVTGELFF. The CDR3, as DNA: TGTGCCAGCAGCTTAGCAGGTGCCGGGGTCACCGGGGAGCTGTTTTTT. Based on the CDR3 plus reference TRBV7-2 and TRBJ2-2, the full variable domain is GAGVSQSPSNKVTEKGKDVELRCDPISGHTALYWYRQSLGQGLEFLIYFQGNSAPDKSGLPSDRFSAERTGGSVSTLTIQRTQQEDSAVYLCASSLAGAGVTGELFFGEGSRLTVL.

The chain combines TRBV10-2 with TRBJ2-1; 8 positions agree with TRBD2. J was trimmed by 9 bases and V by 5 bases; bases with no gene match: 9. Germline CDR1 and CDR2: WSHSY and SAAADI. The CDR3 runs 14 residues. The CDR3 loop is CASSSLGLVFEQFF. CDR3 bases: TGCGCCAGCAGTTCCTTGGGACTAGTCTTTGAGCAGTTCTTC.

The DNA for the CDR3 is TGTGCCAGCAGTCGCGGGGACTCCCTAAACGCCTACGAGCAGTACGTC. Residues: CASSRGDSLNAYEQYV. The chain joins TRBV27 to TRBJ2-7, with a tentative D call TRBD2 (6 bases). This CDR3 has 16 residues. Germline CDR1 is MNHEY and CDR2 is SMNVEV (reference sequence). V shed 5 bases and J shed 2 bases, with 19 bases lying between them.

CDR3 residues: CASSVPPPGQGSYGYTF. The CDR3, as DNA: TGTGCCAGTAGTGTCCCCCCCCCGGGACAGGGGAGCTATGGCTACACCTTC. The V gene is TRBV19, the J gene TRBJ1-2; TRBD1 aligns across 10 bases. The V and J ends lost 5 bases and 4 bases, in that order; junction bases with no gene match: 13. The CDR3 extends over 17 amino acids. CDR1 is LNHDA, CDR2 SQIVND, per germline (reference sequence).

The chain links TRBV7-8 to TRBJ1-2; D remains ambiguous. The germline V gene has CDR1 SGHVS and CDR2 FQNEAQ. The CDR3 consists of 14 residues. Trimming stripped 0 bases from V and 8 bases from J, with 13 bases between. The DNA for the CDR3 is TGTGCCAGCAGCTTAGCCTATAGGACTGGAGGCTACACCTTC. Translating gives CASSLAYRTGGYTF.

The chain uses TRBV27 and TRBJ2-1, with 7 bases matching TRBD2. Germline V gene lookup returns CDR1 MNHEY and CDR2 SMNVEV (reference sequence). The CDR3 sequence is 11 residues long. This CDR3 is CVAGYYNEQFF. The DNA for the CDR3 is TGTGTAGCGGGCTACTACAATGAGCAGTTCTTC.